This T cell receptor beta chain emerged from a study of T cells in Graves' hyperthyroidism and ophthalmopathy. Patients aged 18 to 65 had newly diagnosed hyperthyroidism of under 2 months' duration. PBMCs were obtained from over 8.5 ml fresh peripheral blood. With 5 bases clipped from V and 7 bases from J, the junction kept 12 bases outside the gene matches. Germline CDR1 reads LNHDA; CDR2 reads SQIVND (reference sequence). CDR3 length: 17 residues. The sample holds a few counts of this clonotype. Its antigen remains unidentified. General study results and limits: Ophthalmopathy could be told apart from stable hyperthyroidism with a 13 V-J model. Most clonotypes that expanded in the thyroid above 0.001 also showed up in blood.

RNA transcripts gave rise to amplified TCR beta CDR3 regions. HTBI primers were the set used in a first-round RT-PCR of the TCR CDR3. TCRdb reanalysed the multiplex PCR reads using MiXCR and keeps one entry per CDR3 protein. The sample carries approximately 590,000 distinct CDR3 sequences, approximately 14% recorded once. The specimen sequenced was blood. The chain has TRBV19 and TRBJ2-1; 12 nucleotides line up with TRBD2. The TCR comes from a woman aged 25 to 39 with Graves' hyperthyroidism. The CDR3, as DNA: TGTGCCAGTAGTCTTGGGGCTAGCGGGAGGGCCTTTAATGAGCAGTTCTTC. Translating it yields CASSLGASGRAFNEQFF.